Below, 3 T cell receptor beta chains from the same sample are listed, as sequenced in a study of cytomegalovirus exposure and HLA in healthy donors. This PCR relied on a set of 60 Vbeta primers and 13 Jbeta primers. Some clones are missing from TCRdb's copy, which holds only in-frame ones; the method was immunoSEQ multiplex PCR. Altogether about 130,000 clones are present, over 60% being singletons, with the ten largest covering roughly 2%. The material sequenced was PBMCs. The receptors shown here come from a man younger than 35 in good health and CMV-seronegative.

The chain links TRBV7-2 to TRBJ2-5, with 7 nucleotides matching TRBD1. The J call could be wrong; TRBJ2-7 is a better fit for the DNA end. CDR3 length equals 13 residues. From germline, CDR1 is SGHTA and CDR2 FQGNSA. CDR3 bases: TGTGCCAGCAGCTCCGCCCGGACAGGCGAGCAGTACTTC. Translated: CASSSARTGEQYF.

This chain joins TRBV6-4 and TRBJ2-1; the match to TRBD2 covers 7 bases. Germline V gives CDR1 MRHNA, CDR2 SNTAGT. Trimming cost V 4 bases and J 10 bases; bases outside gene matches: 7. The CDR3 consists of 13 residues. The CDR3 DNA reads as TGTGCCAGCAGTGTTGTGCGGGAGCAGGAGCAGTTCTTC. Its translation: CASSVVREQEQFF.

The rearrangement joins TRBV7-9 to TRBJ1-5; tentatively, D is TRBD1 (6 bases). CDR3 length equals 17 residues. Germline CDR1 reads SEHNR; CDR2 reads FQNEAQ (reference sequence). V was trimmed by 3 bases and J by 0 bases, leaving 15 bases between them. DNA for the CDR3: TGTGCCAGCAGCTTGGGCCGAACAGGGAATAGCAATCAGCCCCAGCATTTT. This translates into CASSLGRTGNSNQPQHF.